This T cell receptor (beta chain) was captured by sequencing in a study of cytomegalovirus exposure and HLA in healthy donors. V lost 3 bases to trimming and J lost 0 bases, with 9 bases between them. The CDR3 contains 15 residues. Germline V gene sequence: CDR1 MDHEN, CDR2 SYDVKM. Produced via immunoSEQ multiplex PCR; TCRdb's table is partial and in-frame only. The table records roughly 150,000 clones, 88% of them present only once. The genes are TRBV28 and TRBJ2-1; D gene unclear. The clonotype comes from a man aged 18-30 years in good health and CMV-seronegative. The sequencing sample was made of PBMCs. For the CDR3, the DNA is TGTGCCAGCAGTTTCGACAAGAGCTCCTACAATGAGCAGTTCTTC. It codes for CASSFDKSSYNEQFF.